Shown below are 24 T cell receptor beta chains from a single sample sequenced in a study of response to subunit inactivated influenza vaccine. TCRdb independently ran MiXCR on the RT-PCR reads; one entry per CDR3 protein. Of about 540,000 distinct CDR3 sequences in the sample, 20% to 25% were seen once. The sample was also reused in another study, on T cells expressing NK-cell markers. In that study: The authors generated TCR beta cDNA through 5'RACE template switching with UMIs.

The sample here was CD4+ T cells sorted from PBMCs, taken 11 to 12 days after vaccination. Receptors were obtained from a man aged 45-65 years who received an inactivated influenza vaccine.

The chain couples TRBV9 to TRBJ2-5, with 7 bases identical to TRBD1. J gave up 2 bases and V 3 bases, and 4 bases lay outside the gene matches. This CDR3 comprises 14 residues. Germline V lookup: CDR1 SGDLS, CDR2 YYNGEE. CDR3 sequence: CASSGRDRQETQYF. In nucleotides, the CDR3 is TGTGCCAGCAGCGGCCGGGACAGACAAGAGACCCAGTACTTC.

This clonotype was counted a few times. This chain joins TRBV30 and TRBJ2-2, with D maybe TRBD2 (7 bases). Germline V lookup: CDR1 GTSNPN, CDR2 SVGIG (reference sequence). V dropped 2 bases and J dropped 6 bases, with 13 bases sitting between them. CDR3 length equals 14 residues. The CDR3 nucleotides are TGTGCCTGGAGTTTCGGGGGGCGGGCCGGGGAGCTGTTTTTT. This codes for CAWSFGGRAGELFF.

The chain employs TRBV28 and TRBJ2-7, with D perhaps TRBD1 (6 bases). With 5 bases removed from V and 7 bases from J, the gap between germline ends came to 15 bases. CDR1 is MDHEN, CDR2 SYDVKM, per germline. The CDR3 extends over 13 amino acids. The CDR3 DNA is TGTGCCAGCAGTGATCAACAGGGATGGGAGCAGTACTTC. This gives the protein CASSDQQGWEQYF.

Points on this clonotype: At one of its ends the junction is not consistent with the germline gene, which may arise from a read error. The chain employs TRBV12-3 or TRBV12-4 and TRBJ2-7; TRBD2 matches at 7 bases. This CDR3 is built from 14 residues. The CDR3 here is CASSLSGGSYERYF. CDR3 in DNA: TGTGCCAGCAGTTTATCGGGGGGAAGCTACGAGCGGTACTTC.

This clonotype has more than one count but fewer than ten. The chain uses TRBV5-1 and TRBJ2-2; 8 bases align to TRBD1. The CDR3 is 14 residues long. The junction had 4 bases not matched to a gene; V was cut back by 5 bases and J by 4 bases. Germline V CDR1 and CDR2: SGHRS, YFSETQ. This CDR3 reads CASRDRVGTGELFF. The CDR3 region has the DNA TGCGCCAGCAGGGACAGGGTCGGCACCGGGGAGCTGTTTTTT.

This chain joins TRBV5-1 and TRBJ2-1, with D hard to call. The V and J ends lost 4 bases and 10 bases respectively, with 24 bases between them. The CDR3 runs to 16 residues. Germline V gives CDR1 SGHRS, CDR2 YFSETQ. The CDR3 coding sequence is TGCGCCAGCAGCCTCACAGTGGCTGGGTGGGGAACAGAGCAGTTCTTC. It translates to CASSLTVAGWGTEQFF. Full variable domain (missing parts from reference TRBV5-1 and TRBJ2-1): KAGVTQTPRYLIKTRGQQVTLSCSPISGHRSVSWYQQTPGQGLQFLFEYFSETQRNKGNFPGRFSGRQFSNSRSEMNVSTLELGDSALYLCASSLTVAGWGTEQFFGPGTRLTVL.

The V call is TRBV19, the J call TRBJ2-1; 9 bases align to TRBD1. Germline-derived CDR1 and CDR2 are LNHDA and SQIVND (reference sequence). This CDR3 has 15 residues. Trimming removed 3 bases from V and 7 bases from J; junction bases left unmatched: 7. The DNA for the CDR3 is TGTGCCAGTAGTATCCAGGACAGGGGAGGTAATGAGCAGTTCTTC. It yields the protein CASSIQDRGGNEQFF.

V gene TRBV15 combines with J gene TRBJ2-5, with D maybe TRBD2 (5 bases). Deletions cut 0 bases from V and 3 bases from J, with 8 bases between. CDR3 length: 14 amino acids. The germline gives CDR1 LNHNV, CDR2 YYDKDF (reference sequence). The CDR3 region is CATSRDNGKETQYF. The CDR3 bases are TGTGCCACCAGCAGAGATAACGGGAAAGAGACCCAGTACTTC.

DNA for the CDR3: TGTGCCAGCAGCTTACCGGGACAGGGCCGCACAGATACGCAGTATTTT. Encoded protein: CASSLPGQGRTDTQYF. The V call is TRBV5-6, the J call TRBJ2-3, with 9 bases that match TRBD1. The CDR3 runs 16 residues. Germline values: CDR1 SGHDT, CDR2 YYEEEE. V shed 2 bases and J 1 base; nucleotides not matched to a gene: 5. Full variable domain (rest looked up from reference TRBV5-6 and TRBJ2-3): DAGVTQSPTHLIKTRGQQVTLRCSPKSGHDTVSWYQQALGQGPQFIFQYYEEEERQRGNFPDRFSGHQFPNYSSELNVNALLLGDSALYLCASSLPGQGRTDTQYFGPGTRLTVL.

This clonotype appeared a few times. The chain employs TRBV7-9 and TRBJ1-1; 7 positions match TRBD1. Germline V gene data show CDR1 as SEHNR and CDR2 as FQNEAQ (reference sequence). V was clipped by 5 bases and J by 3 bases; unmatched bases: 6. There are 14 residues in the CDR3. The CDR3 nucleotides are TGTGCCAGCAGCGATTACAGGGGCGACACTGAAGCTTTCTTT. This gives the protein CASSDYRGDTEAFF.

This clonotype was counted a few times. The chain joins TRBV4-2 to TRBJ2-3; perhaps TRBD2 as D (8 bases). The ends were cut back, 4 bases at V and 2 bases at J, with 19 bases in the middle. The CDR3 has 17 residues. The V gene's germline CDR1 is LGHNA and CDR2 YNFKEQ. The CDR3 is CASSRAGGAGVTDTQYF. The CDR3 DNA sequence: TGTGCCAGCAGCCGGGCAGGGGGAGCGGGAGTCACAGATACGCAGTATTTT.

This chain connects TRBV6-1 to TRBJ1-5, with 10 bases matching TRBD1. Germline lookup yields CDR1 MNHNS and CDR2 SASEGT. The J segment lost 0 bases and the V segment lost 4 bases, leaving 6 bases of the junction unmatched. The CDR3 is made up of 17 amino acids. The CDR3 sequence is CASSADRGYTSNQPQHF. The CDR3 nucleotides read TGTGCCAGCAGTGCGGACAGGGGGTACACTAGCAATCAGCCCCAGCATTTT.

The CDR3 nucleotides are TGCAGTGCTCGGCATGGGGGGCGGGAAGAGACCCAGTACTTC. It encodes CSARHGGREETQYF. The genes are TRBV20-1 and TRBJ2-5; the D gene could be TRBD1 or TRBD2 (6 bases each). The CDR3 covers 14 residues. Germline V lookup: CDR1 DFQATT, CDR2 SNEGSKA (reference sequence). V was clipped by 5 bases and J by 3 bases, with 16 bases between them.

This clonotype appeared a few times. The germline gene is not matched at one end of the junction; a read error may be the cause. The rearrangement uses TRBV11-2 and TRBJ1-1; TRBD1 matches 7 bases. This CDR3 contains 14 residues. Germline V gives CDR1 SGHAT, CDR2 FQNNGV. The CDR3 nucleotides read TGTGCCAGCAGCGCCCAGGGGGGGAACAGTGAAGCTTTCTTT. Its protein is CASSAQGGNSEAFF.

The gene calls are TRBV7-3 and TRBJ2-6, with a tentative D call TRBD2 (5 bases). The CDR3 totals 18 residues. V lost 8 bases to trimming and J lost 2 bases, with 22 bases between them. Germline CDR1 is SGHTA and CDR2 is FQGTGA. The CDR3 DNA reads TGTGCCAGCCCCCTCAGCGGCAGGAAGCTGGCTGGGGCCAACGTCCTGACTTTC. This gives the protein CASPLSGRKLAGANVLTF.

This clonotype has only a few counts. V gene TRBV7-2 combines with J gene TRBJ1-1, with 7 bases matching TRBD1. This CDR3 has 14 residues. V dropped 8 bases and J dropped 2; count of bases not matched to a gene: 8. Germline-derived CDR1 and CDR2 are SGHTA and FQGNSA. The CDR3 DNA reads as TGTGCCAGCGGGTTCCGGGACAGAAACACTGAAGCTTTCTTT. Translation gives CASGFRDRNTEAFF.

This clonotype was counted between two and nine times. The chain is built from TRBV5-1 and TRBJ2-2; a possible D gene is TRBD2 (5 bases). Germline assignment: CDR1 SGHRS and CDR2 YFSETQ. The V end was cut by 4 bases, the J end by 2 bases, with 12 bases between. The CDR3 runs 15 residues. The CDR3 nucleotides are TGCGCCAGCAGCCCCGGGAATTTAAACACCGGGGAGCTGTTTTTT. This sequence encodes CASSPGNLNTGELFF.

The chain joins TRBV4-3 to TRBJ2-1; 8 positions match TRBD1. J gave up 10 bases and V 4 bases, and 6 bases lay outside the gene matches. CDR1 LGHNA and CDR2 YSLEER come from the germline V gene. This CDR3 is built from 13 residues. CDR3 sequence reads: CASSPGQGREQFF. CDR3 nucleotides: TGCGCCAGCAGCCCTGGACAGGGAAGAGAGCAGTTCTTC.

CDR3 sequence (DNA): TGTGCCAGCAGAGGGAACCGGCAAGATTCACCCCTCCACTTT. Protein: CASRGNRQDSPLHF. The V call is TRBV6-2 or TRBV6-3, the J call TRBJ1-6; D call uncertain. The CDR3 spans 14 residues. Germline CDR1 is MNHEY and CDR2 is SVGEGT. V was cut by 6 bases and J by 8 bases, with 14 bases left in between.

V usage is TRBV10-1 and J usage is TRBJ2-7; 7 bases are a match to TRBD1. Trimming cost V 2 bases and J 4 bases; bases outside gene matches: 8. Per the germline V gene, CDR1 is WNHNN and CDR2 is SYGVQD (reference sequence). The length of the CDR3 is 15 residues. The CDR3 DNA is TGCGCCAGCAGTGAGCAGACAGGGATCGGGTACGAGCAGTACTTC. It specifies CASSEQTGIGYEQYF.

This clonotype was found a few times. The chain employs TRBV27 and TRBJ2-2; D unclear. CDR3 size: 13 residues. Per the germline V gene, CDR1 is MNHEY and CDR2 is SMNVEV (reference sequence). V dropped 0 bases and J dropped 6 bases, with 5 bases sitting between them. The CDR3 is CASSLSFPGELFF. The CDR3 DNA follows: TGTGCCAGCAGTTTATCCTTCCCCGGGGAGCTGTTTTTT.

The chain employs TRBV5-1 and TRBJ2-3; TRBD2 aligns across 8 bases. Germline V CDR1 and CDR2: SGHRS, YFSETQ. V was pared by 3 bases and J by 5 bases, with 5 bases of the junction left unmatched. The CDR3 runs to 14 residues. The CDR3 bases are TGCGCCAGCAGCTCGGGACTAGAACGAGATACGCAGTATTTT. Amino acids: CASSSGLERDTQYF.

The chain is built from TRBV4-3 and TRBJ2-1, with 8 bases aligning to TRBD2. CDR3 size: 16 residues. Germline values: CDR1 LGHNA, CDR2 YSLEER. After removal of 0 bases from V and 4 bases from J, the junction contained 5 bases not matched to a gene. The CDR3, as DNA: TGCGCCAGCAGCCAAGATCTGCGGGAGGCGTACAATGAGCAGTTCTTC. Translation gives CASSQDLREAYNEQFF.

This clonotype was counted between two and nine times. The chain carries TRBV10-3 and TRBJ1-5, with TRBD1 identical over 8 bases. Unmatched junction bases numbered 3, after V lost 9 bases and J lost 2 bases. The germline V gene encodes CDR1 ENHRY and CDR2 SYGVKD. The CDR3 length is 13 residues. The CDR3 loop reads CAIGQGGNQPQHF. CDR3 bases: TGTGCCATAGGACAGGGAGGCAATCAGCCCCAGCATTTT.